The clone carrying this T cell receptor beta chain was seen at least ten times. This specimen belongs to a study of low-dose radiotherapy and immunotherapy resistance in tumors. Overall study: Individuals in Cohort 2 had 1 Gy per fraction every two weeks, adding up to 13 Gy over 26 weeks.

The time point here: before trial treatment. All of the donors were given nivolumab, ipilimumab, aspirin, low-dose cyclophosphamide and low-dose radiotherapy as part of RACIN, a single-arm trial. Inclusion covered patients whose advanced solid tumors lacked tumor-infiltrating lymphocytes. The germline gives CDR1 SNHLY, CDR2 FYNNEI. The CDR3 runs 15 residues. Trimming cost V 1 base and J 8 bases; bases outside gene matches: 4. TRAV- and TRBV-specific primers, spanning alpha and beta chains, primed first-strand cDNA. Amplification of TCRs used a constant-region primer and V-primer adapter for around 20 PCR cycles. One entry per CDR3 protein, called by TCRdb with MiXCR from the reads. The data hold around 69,000 distinct CDR3 sequences, with around 29% observed a single time.

The TCR comes from a female donor with ovarian cancer. The rearrangement uses TRBV2 and TRBJ2-3, with 12 bases fitting TRBD1. The specimen was PBMCs, collected before treatment. CDR3 DNA: TGTGCCAGCAGTGAAGAGGGACAGGGGGCCATTACGCAGTATTTT. Protein: CASSEEGQGAITQYF.